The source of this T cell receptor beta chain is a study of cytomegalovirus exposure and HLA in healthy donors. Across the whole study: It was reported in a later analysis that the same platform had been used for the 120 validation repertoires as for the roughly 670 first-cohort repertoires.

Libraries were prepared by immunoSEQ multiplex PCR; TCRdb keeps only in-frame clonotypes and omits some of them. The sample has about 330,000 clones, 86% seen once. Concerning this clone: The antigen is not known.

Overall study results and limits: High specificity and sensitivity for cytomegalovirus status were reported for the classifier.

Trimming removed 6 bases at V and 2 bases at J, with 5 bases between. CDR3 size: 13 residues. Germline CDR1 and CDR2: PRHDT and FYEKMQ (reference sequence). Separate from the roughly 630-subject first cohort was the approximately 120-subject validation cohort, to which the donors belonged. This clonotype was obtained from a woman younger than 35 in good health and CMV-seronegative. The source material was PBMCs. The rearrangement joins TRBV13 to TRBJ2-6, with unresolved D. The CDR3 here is CASRHTGANVLTF. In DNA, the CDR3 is TGTGCCAGCAGACACACTGGGGCCAACGTCCTGACTTTC. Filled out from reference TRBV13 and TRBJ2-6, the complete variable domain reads AAGVIQSPRHLIKEKRETATLKCYPIPRHDTVYWYQQGPGQDPQFLISFYEKMQSDKGSIPDRFSAQQFSDYHSELNMSSLELGDSALYFCASRHTGANVLTFGAGSRLTVL.